A selection of T cell receptor beta chains follows, all from one sample in a study of blood T cell repertoires in COVID-19. The assay was immunoSEQ multiplex PCR, and TCRdb's table has in-frame clones only and misses some. Of 300,000 to 400,000 clones in the sample, 70% to 90% were seen once. Sequenced input: peripheral blood. The source of these receptors is a woman in her twenties or thirties with COVID-19, enrolled during active disease. The CDR3 runs from the conserved cysteine through the conserved F or W. The D gene is left open where the match is weak. Expanded clones are given a class, and other clones once, few, many or no size at all.

v_gene	abundance	d_gene	j_gene	CDR3aa	CDR3nt
TRBV19	-	-	TRBJ1-6	CASSQANSPLHF	TGTGCCAGTTCGCAAGCCAATTCACCCCTCCACTTT
TRBV24-1	-	-	TRBJ2-5	CATRPTGRGETQYF	TGTGCCACCAGACCGACAGGGCGGGGAGAGACCCAGTACTTC
TRBV19	-	TRBD1	TRBJ1-5	CASSTALRRTGVAASNQPQHF	TGTGCCAGTAGTACGGCGCTACGGAGGACAGGGGTCGCAGCTAGCAATCAGCCCCAGCATTTT
TRBV28	-	-	TRBJ1-5	CASSLTPYYSNQPQHF	TGTGCCAGCAGTTTAACACCCTACTATAGCAATCAGCCCCAGCATTTT
TRBV4-2	-	-	TRBJ1-5	CASSQDGDIYSNQPQHF	TGTGCCAGCAGCCAAGATGGGGACATCTATAGCAATCAGCCCCAGCATTTT
TRBV7-2	-	TRBD2	TRBJ2-1	CASSPGTSSPSQFF	TGTGCCAGCAGCCCCGGGACTAGCTCCCCCTCGCAGTTCTTC
TRBV29-1	-	-	TRBJ2-1	CSVMGRLVYNEQFF	TGCAGCGTGATGGGCAGACTAGTCTACAATGAGCAGTTCTTC
TRBV19	-	-	TRBJ1-6	CASSIRQGRYNSPLHF	TGTGCCAGTAGTATTCGGCAGGGAAGATATAATTCACCCCTCCACTTT
TRBV11-2	-	-	TRBJ2-7	CASSPWGDEQYF	TGTGCCAGCAGCCCTTGGGGGGACGAGCAGTACTTC
TRBV7-9	-	-	TRBJ2-3	CASSLQGIADTQYF	TGTGCCAGCAGCTTGCAGGGTATCGCAGATACGCAGTATTTT
TRBV6-5	few	-	TRBJ1-5	CASSYSAGSHQPQHF	TGTGCCAGCAGTTACTCAGCGGGTTCTCATCAGCCCCAGCATTTT
TRBV28	-	-	TRBJ2-7	CASSLLPPGPAPYEQYF	TGTGCCAGCAGTTTATTACCTCCAGGGCCAGCCCCCTACGAGCAGTACTTC
TRBV30	-	TRBD2	TRBJ2-3	CAWTQGLAGASDTQYF	TGTGCCTGGACCCAGGGACTAGCGGGAGCTTCAGATACGCAGTATTTT
TRBV5-6	-	-	TRBJ2-5	CASSLGRGETQYF	TGTGCCAGCAGCTTGGGTAGGGGGGAGACCCAGTACTTC
TRBV4-1	-	-	TRBJ1-2	CASSQLGGGYTF	TGCGCCAGCAGCCAGCTCGGGGGGGGCTACACCTTC
TRBV15	-	TRBD2	TRBJ2-5	CATSRWGAGVGDETQYF	TGTGCCACCAGCAGGTGGGGAGCGGGAGTCGGGGATGAGACCCAGTACTTC
TRBV5-6	-	-	TRBJ2-3	CASSVDGEDTQYF	TGTGCCAGCAGCGTTGACGGAGAAGATACGCAGTATTTT
TRBV7-6	-	-	TRBJ2-7	CASSLQMYEVGGPDGEQYF	TGTGCCAGCAGCCTACAAATGTATGAAGTAGGAGGGCCCGACGGGGAGCAGTACTTC
TRBV2	-	-	TRBJ2-1	CASREGTYNEQFF	TGTGCCAGCAGGGAGGGAACCTACAATGAGCAGTTCTTC
TRBV5-4	-	-	TRBJ1-2	CASSLAGRDGYTF	TGTGCCAGCAGCTTGGCAGGGAGGGATGGCTACACCTTC
TRBV12-3/TRBV12-4	-	-	TRBJ2-3	CASSSQSTDTQYF	TGTGCCAGCAGTTCTCAGAGCACAGATACGCAGTATTTT
TRBV2	-	TRBD1	TRBJ2-1	CASRYPGQGNNEQFF	TGTGCCAGCAGGTATCCGGGACAGGGAAACAATGAGCAGTTCTTC
TRBV19	-	-	TRBJ1-2	CASSPGEGGGYTF	TGTGCCAGTAGCCCTGGGGAAGGGGGTGGCTACACCTTC
TRBV5-6	-	-	TRBJ1-1	CASSKDRLNTEAFF	TGTGCCAGCAGCAAAGACAGGTTGAACACTGAAGCTTTCTTT
TRBV14	-	TRBD1	TRBJ1-2	CASSQDFGDRDYGYTF	TGTGCCAGCAGCCAAGATTTTGGGGACAGGGACTATGGCTACACCTTC